This T cell receptor (beta chain) was captured by sequencing in a study of CD8 T cells in ankylosing spondylitis. CDR1 and CDR2 (germline): SGHTA, FQGNSA. The CDR3 covers 14 residues. V gave up 6 bases and J gave up 2 bases, with 14 bases separating them. Study-level results: In synovial fluid and blood from reactive arthritis, some motif variants were previously reported. In ankylosing spondylitis blood, a motif of roughly 8 highly homologous TCR beta variants appeared characteristic. Clones linked to disease were reported to show significant enrichment in matched ankylosing spondylitis synovial fluid.

This clonotype was picked up many times. Its target is not known. The TCR beta libraries were generated through quantitative 5'-RACE incorporating molecular barcodes. From the 5' RACE reads, TCRdb called clonotypes with MiXCR, one entry per CDR3 protein. Among a few hundred thousand distinct CDR3 sequences listed, over 9.5% were seen once. This chain links TRBV7-2 with TRBJ2-7; either TRBD1 or TRBD2 may fit D (5 bases each). The clonotype originates from a male donor with ankylosing spondylitis or in good health (not recorded which). Sequencing input: blood, either unsorted or a sorted T cell fraction (not recorded which). CDR3 protein: CASSLSGGTYEQYF. In DNA, the CDR3 is TGTGCCAGCAGTTTAAGTGGGGGTACCTACGAGCAGTACTTC.